This paragraph covers one T cell receptor (beta chain) sequence. The target of this receptor is not known. The data stem from a study of CXCR3-negative and CXCR3-positive naive CD8 T cells (dated by TCRdb to between 2019 and 2020). For context, the study as a whole: In total, roughly 140 million TRB reads were obtained, which works out to roughly 1.5 +/- 0.3 million reads per library. Data from 11 donors, pooled across two independent experiments, went into the diversity and physicochemical repertoire analyses. TRBV-TRBJ cluster analysis included naive subsets from five or six donors and memory cells from 3 donors. Broader findings and caveats from the paper: Because CXCR3 expression was partially decreased after cryopreservation, freshly isolated PBMCs were used for most assays. Comparably high repertoire diversity was found in both naive subsets, whereas much lower repertoire diversity was found in memory CD8+ T cells. Because surface CD5, which has been linked to self-reactivity in mice, was comparable between naive subsets, TCR interaction strength was also inferred from TRB CDR3 physicochemical properties. Naive CXCR3-negative and CXCR3-positive cells from the same donor showed similar TRBV-TRBJ usage, whereas memory cells showed distinct patterns. Compared with CXCR3-negative naive cells, CXCR3-positive naive cells had TRB CDR3s with higher hydrophobicity (lower Kidera factor 4), lower energy, and higher strength and volume indices.

Data came from a NextSeq 550. The Human TCR Profiling Kit (MiLaboratory) was used to make UMI-labeled 5' RACE TRB cDNA libraries. The full amount of extracted RNA was used for cDNA synthesis, and the full amount of resulting cDNA was used for PCR amplification. The libraries were made side by side, with each library going through the same number of PCR cycles. Per the authors' processing: MIGEC and MiXCR extracted about 48,000 +/- 9,800 unique UMI-labeled TRB cDNA molecules per library, requiring at least two reads per UMI. On average, each library contained approximately 40,000 +/- 10,000 functional in-frame TRB CDR3 nucleotide clonotypes without stop codons. After downsampling to 5000 UMI-labeled TRB molecules per sample, diversity metrics such as normalized Shannon-Wiener and Chao1 were calculated in VDJtools. VDJtools computed clonotype-size-weighted physicochemical properties of the central five CDR3 residues: interaction energy, strength, volume and Kidera factor 4. Each entry corresponds to one CDR3 protein sequence from reads that TCRdb reprocessed, and DNA is not given. These V and J calls rely on TCRdb rather than the paper's analysis. Per the sample table, the count is some 150,000 distinct CDR3 sequences. The biggest ten clones account for roughly 0.27% of the sample.

Each CD8+ T cell subset was flow-sorted in triplicate, with roughly 330,000 cells per subset placed directly into RLT lysis buffer. To exclude memory contaminants, naive CD8+ T cells were stringently defined as CD45RO-CCR7+CD27+CD95-. Peripheral blood mononuclear cells were isolated from buffy coats using standard density gradient centrifugation. A FACSAria III was used to flow-sort naive CXCR3-negative and CXCR3-positive CD8+ T cells. Total RNA was extracted from sorted cells using an RNeasy Mini Kit. The CDR3 measures 13 amino acids from cysteine to phenylalanine. There is no recorded DNA. Sequences KGHSH (CDR1) and LQKENI (CDR2) are obtained from the germline V gene.

The rearranged chain carries TRBV18 and TRBJ2-7. This clonotype was sampled from a human donor in good health. Some clones in this sample may be carry-over from other donors' samples. The sample consisted of naive CXCR3+ CD8+ T cells from blood. The cell subset or site label corresponds to: CD45RO-CCR7+CD27+CD95- naive CD8+ T cells expressing CXCR3 (TNR3+). The CDR3 protein is CASSLPGDYEQYF.